Following are 26 T cell receptor beta chains from one sample sequenced in a study of PD-L1 blockade in urothelial cancer. Using immunoSEQ multiplex PCR, the repertoire was profiled, and TCRdb retains in-frame clones only, with some absent. Here the sample spans about 130,000 clones, around 88% being singletons. Time point given: peripheral blood 6 weeks after treatment start. The sequencing used PBMCs, collected around atezolizumab (anti-PD-L1) treatment. These receptors were collected from a man in his fifties or sixties with urothelial cancer.

This clone came up a few times. The chain joins TRBV5-1 to TRBJ1-1, with D possibly matching TRBD1 (5 bases). CDR3 length equals 14 residues. Trimming stripped 4 bases from V and 1 base from J, with 11 bases between. The germline gives CDR1 SGHRS, CDR2 YFSETQ. DNA for the CDR3: TGCGCCAGCAGCGTGCAGGGCTCGAACACTGAAGCTTTCTTT. Translating gives CASSVQGSNTEAFF.

In its sample, this clone was seen once. The V and J genes are TRBV4-1 and TRBJ2-2, with TRBD1 matching over 9 bases. The V and J ends lost 4 bases and 4 bases, in that order; junction bases with no gene match: 4. The CDR3 consists of 15 residues. Per the germline V gene, CDR1 is MGHRA and CDR2 is YSYEKL. Here the CDR3 DNA reads TGCGCCAGCAGCCGCGGACAGGGGCCCACCGGGGAGCTGTTTTTT. Encoded protein: CASSRGQGPTGELFF.

The chain has TRBV5-6 and TRBJ2-7, with 7 bases matching TRBD2. Trimming at V came to 0 bases and at J to 5 bases, leaving 5 bases not matched to a gene. The CDR3 sequence is 14 residues long. Germline V gene lookup returns CDR1 SGHDT and CDR2 YYEEEE. This chain's CDR3 is CASSLGLAPHEQYF. Written as DNA, the CDR3 is TGTGCCAGCAGCTTGGGACTAGCACCCCACGAGCAGTACTTC.

This clone came up once. The chain joins TRBV7-2 to TRBJ2-7, with TRBD2 matching over 9 bases. Losses at the gene ends were 7 bases for V and 3 bases for J; bases not matched to a gene: 10. Looked up from germline, CDR1 is SGHTA and CDR2 is FQGNSA. CDR3 length: 15 amino acids. The CDR3 region is CASTRRAGGIYEQYF. In nucleotides, the CDR3 is TGTGCCAGCACCCGACGTGCGGGAGGGATCTACGAGCAGTACTTC.

V is TRBV5-6 and J is TRBJ2-3; D is possibly TRBD2 (7 bases). The CDR3 has 15 residues. Trimming removed 0 bases from V and 2 bases from J, with 10 bases in between. Per germline, CDR1 SGHDT and CDR2 YYEEEE. CDR3 coding DNA: TGTGCCAGCAGCTTGGCGGCGGGGGCCACAGATACGCAGTATTTT. It is translated as CASSLAAGATDTQYF.

The chain recombines TRBV7-9 with TRBJ2-3; the match to TRBD2 covers 11 bases. Trimming cost V 7 bases and J 3 bases; bases outside gene matches: 6. Germline V gene data show CDR1 as SEHNR and CDR2 as FQNEAQ (reference sequence). The CDR3 is 15 residues long. CDR3 sequence reads: CASTSGLAGTDTQYF. The CDR3 bases are TGTGCCAGCACCTCTGGACTAGCGGGTACAGATACGCAGTATTTT.

The V gene is TRBV29-1, the J gene TRBJ1-5, with 8 positions matching TRBD1. The CDR3 sequence is 14 residues long. V shed 7 bases and J 3 bases; nucleotides not matched to a gene: 8. Per the germline V gene, CDR1 is SQVTM and CDR2 is ANQGSEA. The chain's CDR3 is CSAQGAGDNQPQHF. CDR3 sequence (DNA): TGCAGCGCCCAGGGGGCTGGGGACAATCAGCCCCAGCATTTT.

The chain is built from TRBV5-1 and TRBJ1-2, with D possibly matching TRBD1 (6 bases). V was shortened by 2 bases and J by 7 bases, with 18 bases between the two germline ends. There are 15 residues in the CDR3. CDR1 is SGHRS, CDR2 YFSETQ, per germline. This CDR3 is CASSLSGVGGGGYTF. In DNA form, the CDR3 reads TGCGCCAGCAGCTTATCAGGGGTTGGAGGAGGTGGCTACACCTTC.

Regarding this clone: Other DNA sequences in this sample translate to the same CDR3. The chain is built from TRBV5-1 and TRBJ2-2; D might be TRBD2 (6 bases). The CDR3 totals 15 residues. The germline V and J ends were trimmed by 2 bases and 2 bases, with 10 bases remaining between them. CDR1 SGHRS and CDR2 YFSETQ come from the germline V gene. CDR3 in amino acids: CASSFGGTNTGELFF. Here the CDR3 DNA reads TGCGCCAGCAGCTTTGGCGGGACTAACACCGGGGAGCTGTTTTTT.

CDR3 loop: CASSLSAYEQYF. The CDR3 nucleotides read TGTGCCAGCAGCTTGTCTGCCTACGAGCAGTACTTC. This chain joins TRBV5-5 and TRBJ2-7; D not resolved. The V gene lost 1 base and the J gene lost 2 bases, with 4 bases spanning the gap. The CDR3 runs to 12 residues. CDR1 and CDR2 (germline): SGHKS, YYEKEE (reference sequence). The complete variable domain, with remaining parts taken from reference TRBV5-5 and TRBJ2-7, reads DAGVTQSPTHLIKTRGQQVTLRCSPISGHKSVSWYQQVLGQGPQFIFQYYEKEERGRGNFPDRFSARQFPNYSSELNVNALLLGDSALYLCASSLSAYEQYFGPGTRLTVT.

CDR3 region: CASSQDFKKSSYNSPLHF. The CDR3 region has the DNA TGTGCCAGCAGCCAAGATTTTAAGAAGAGCTCCTATAATTCACCCCTCCACTTT. The chain recombines TRBV4-2 with TRBJ1-6; D is ambiguous. The CDR3 contains 18 residues. V was trimmed by 0 bases and J by 0 bases, leaving 12 bases between them. Germline CDR1 reads LGHNA; CDR2 reads YNFKEQ.

The rearrangement uses TRBV11-1 and TRBJ2-5; 10 bases line up with TRBD1. J lost 1 base, V lost 3 bases, and 2 bases had no gene match. This CDR3 comprises 15 residues. Looked up from germline, CDR1 is SGHAT and CDR2 is FQDESV (reference sequence). CDR3 DNA sequence: TGTGCCAGCAGCTTGGGACAGGGGTTCCAAGAGACCCAGTACTTC. It yields the protein CASSLGQGFQETQYF. The entire variable domain, with the rest obtained from reference TRBV11-1 and TRBJ2-5, is as follows: EAEVAQSPRYKITEKSQAVAFWCDPISGHATLYWYRQILGQGPELLVQFQDESVVDDSQLPKDRFSAERLKGVDSTLKIQPAELGDSAMYLCASSLGQGFQETQYFGPGTRLLVL.

The chain has TRBV5-1 and TRBJ2-7; 7 bases line up with TRBD1. The V gene end was trimmed by 0 bases and the J gene end by 3 bases; junction bases not matched to a gene: 6. Germline V gene data show CDR1 as SGHRS and CDR2 as YFSETQ. This CDR3 has 15 residues. In DNA form, the CDR3 reads TGCGCCAGCAGCTTGGCCGACAGGGATAACTACGAGCAGTACTTC. This translates into CASSLADRDNYEQYF.

The chain uses TRBV19 and TRBJ1-6, with TRBD1 identical over 10 bases. Germline loops: CDR1 LNHDA, CDR2 SQIVND (reference sequence). CDR3 size: 13 residues. Losses at the gene ends were 5 bases for V and 11 bases for J; bases not matched to a gene: 3. CDR3 loop: CASSGTGVTPLHF. Here the CDR3 DNA reads TGTGCCAGTAGTGGGACAGGGGTTACACCCCTCCACTTT.

This clone showed up just a few times. The chain is built from TRBV6-5 and TRBJ2-7; 7 bases agree with TRBD2. CDR1 is MNHEY and CDR2 is SVGAGI in the germline V gene. The CDR3 has 13 amino acids. J was trimmed by 3 bases and V by 6 bases; bases with no gene match: 5. DNA for the CDR3: TGTGCCAGCAGCCTCGGGGGGAACTACGAGCAGTACTTC. Amino acid sequence: CASSLGGNYEQYF.

The chain links TRBV5-5 to TRBJ2-5; weak D call: TRBD2 (6 bases). Germline CDR1 is SGHKS and CDR2 is YYEKEE (reference sequence). V was pared by 2 bases and J by 5 bases, with 10 bases between. The CDR3 loop spans 13 amino acids. The CDR3 loop reads CASSFGGEETQYF. CDR3 in DNA: TGTGCCAGCAGCTTCGGGGGAGAGGAGACCCAGTACTTC.

The chain links TRBV9 to TRBJ1-4; weak D call: TRBD1 (6 bases). Germline CDR1 is SGDLS and CDR2 is YYNGEE. The germline V and J ends were trimmed by 3 bases and 7 bases, with 16 bases remaining between them. The CDR3 sequence is 15 residues long. In nucleotides, the CDR3 is TGTGCCAGCAGCGCACGGGGGGGGGCGCTTGAAAAACTGTTTTTT. Amino acid sequence: CASSARGGALEKLFF.

V gene TRBV27 combines with J gene TRBJ2-1; 8 bases are a match to TRBD1. Germline V lookup: CDR1 MNHEY, CDR2 SMNVEV (reference sequence). J was trimmed by 7 bases and V by 6 bases; bases with no gene match: 8. The CDR3 has 14 amino acids. CDR3 bases: TGTGCCAGCAGACCCACGGACAGGGCTAATGAGCAGTTCTTC. It specifies CASRPTDRANEQFF.

The gene calls are TRBV5-6 and TRBJ1-5; D is uncertain. The CDR3 covers 12 residues. Germline CDR1 and CDR2: SGHDT and YYEEEE. V was pared by 2 bases and J by 5 bases, with 5 bases between. The chain's CDR3 is CASSFFDQPQHF. The CDR3 bases are TGTGCCAGCAGCTTCTTTGATCAGCCCCAGCATTTT.

As DNA, the CDR3 is TGTGCCACCACGCGGGAGGGGGGCACAGATACGCAGTATTTT. Amino acid sequence: CATTREGGTDTQYF. This sequence joins TRBV6-6 and TRBJ2-3, with 9 bases lining up with TRBD2. The CDR3 is made up of 14 amino acids. V shed 10 bases, J shed 1 base, and the junction held 6 bases outside the gene matches. Germline lookup yields CDR1 MNHNY and CDR2 SVGAGI (reference sequence).

J is TRBJ1-6 and V is TRBV7-2, with D hard to call. The CDR3 is 14 residues long. Germline loops: CDR1 SGHTA, CDR2 FQGNSA. The V and J ends lost 3 bases and 10 bases respectively, with 13 bases between them. DNA for the CDR3: TGTGCCAGCAGCTTGGTAGAGGCGGAATCACCCCTCCACTTT. Amino acids: CASSLVEAESPLHF.

This chain connects TRBV5-1 to TRBJ2-1; 13 bases are shared with TRBD2. V was clipped by 0 bases and J by 4 bases; unmatched bases: 13. Germline values: CDR1 SGHRS, CDR2 YFSETQ. CDR3 size: 20 residues. CDR3 sequence: CASSLATHPPGLAGYNEQFF. CDR3 sequence (DNA): TGCGCCAGCAGCTTGGCCACCCATCCACCGGGACTAGCGGGATACAATGAGCAGTTCTTC.

This chain links TRBV4-1 with TRBJ1-6, with D uncertain. There are 17 residues in the CDR3. V lost 0 bases, J lost 5 bases, and 14 bases lay in between. Looked up from germline, CDR1 is MGHRA and CDR2 is YSYEKL. CDR3 nucleotides: TGCGCCAGCAGCCAAGACCCCCCCCGAGTGAATAATTCACCCCTCCACTTT. It is translated as CASSQDPPRVNNSPLHF.

This clone appeared once. This sequence joins TRBV19 and TRBJ2-7; 7 bases match TRBD2. Looked up from germline, CDR1 is LNHDA and CDR2 is SQIVND (reference sequence). CDR3 size: 15 residues. The V segment lost 5 bases and the J segment 4 bases; nucleotides outside the gene matches: 11. The CDR3 DNA is TGTGCCAGTAGTGCCCGCGGGAGTGGGGATTACGAGCAGTACTTC. As protein: CASSARGSGDYEQYF.

For the CDR3, the DNA is TGTGCCAGCAGTAGACAGGGGGCGGGGGAAAAACTGTTTTTT. This codes for CASSRQGAGEKLFF. This chain connects TRBV27 to TRBJ1-4; TRBD1 matches 10 bases. V lost 5 bases, J lost 8 bases, and 5 bases stayed unmatched. The CDR3 sequence is 14 residues long. Germline CDR1 reads MNHEY; CDR2 reads SMNVEV (reference sequence).

The rearrangement joins TRBV6-1 to TRBJ2-7, with a weak D call TRBD2 (6 bases). Germline CDR1 is MNHNS and CDR2 is SASEGT. This CDR3 region has 12 residues. The ends were cut back, 7 bases at V and 2 bases at J, with 9 bases in the middle. CDR3 loop: CASKASAYEQYF. The CDR3 DNA follows: TGTGCCAGCAAGGCTAGCGCCTACGAGCAGTACTTC.